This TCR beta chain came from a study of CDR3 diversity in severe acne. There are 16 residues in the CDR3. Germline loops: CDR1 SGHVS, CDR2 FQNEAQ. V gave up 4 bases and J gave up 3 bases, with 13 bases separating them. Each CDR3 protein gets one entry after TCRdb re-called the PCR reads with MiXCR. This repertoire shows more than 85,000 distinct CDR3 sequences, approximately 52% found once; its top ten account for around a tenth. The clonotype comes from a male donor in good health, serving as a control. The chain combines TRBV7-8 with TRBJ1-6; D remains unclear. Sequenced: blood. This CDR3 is CASSYKGSGYNSPLHF. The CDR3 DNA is TGTGCCAGCAGCTATAAGGGAAGCGGCTATAATTCACCCCTCCACTTT.